This TCR beta chain appears in the sequencing data of a study of blood T cell repertoires in COVID-19. Study overall: The study drew acute and convalescent COVID-19 samples from the United States, Italy and Spain.

Regarding this clone: Germline is not matched at one junction end, which may reflect a read error.

Looked up from germline, CDR1 is SSHAT and CDR2 is FNYEAQ (reference sequence). CDR3 length equals 15 residues. Participants, 18 to 89 years old, spanned around 26 US areas. Participants reported their clinical history, and cohort assignment relied on those reports. The data were produced by immunoSEQ multiplex PCR, yet TCRdb's version contains in-frame clones alone and is incomplete. The repertoire holds around 300,000 clones, with roughly 90% as singletons. Material: PBMCs or T cells enriched from blood (not recorded which). The origin of this receptor is a woman younger than 30 with acute COVID-19. This rearrangement joins TRBV7-7 to TRBJ2-5; D is perhaps TRBD2 (6 bases). CDR3 bases: TGTGCTAGCAGCTGGCCCGGGACTCCCCAAGAGAGCCAGTACTTC. It specifies CASSWPGTPQESQYF.